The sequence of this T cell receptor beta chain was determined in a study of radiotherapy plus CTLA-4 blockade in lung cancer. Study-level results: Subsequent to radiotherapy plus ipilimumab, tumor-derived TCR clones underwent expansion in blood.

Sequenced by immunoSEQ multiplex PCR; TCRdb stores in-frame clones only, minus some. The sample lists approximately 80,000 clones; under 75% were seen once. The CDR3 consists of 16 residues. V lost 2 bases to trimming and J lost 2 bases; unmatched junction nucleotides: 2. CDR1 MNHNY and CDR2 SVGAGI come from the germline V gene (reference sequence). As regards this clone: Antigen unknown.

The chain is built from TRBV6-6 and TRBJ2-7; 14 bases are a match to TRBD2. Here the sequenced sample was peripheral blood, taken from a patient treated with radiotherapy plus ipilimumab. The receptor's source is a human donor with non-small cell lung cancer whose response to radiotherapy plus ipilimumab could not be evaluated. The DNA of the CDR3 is TGTGCCAGCAGTTACGGGACTAGCGGGAGTACCTACGAGCAGTACTTC. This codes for CASSYGTSGSTYEQYF.